The 10 T cell receptor beta chains in this list originate from one sample, sequenced in a study of T cell repertoires in cytomegalovirus infection (dated by TCRdb to about 2019). Sequencing was carried out with an Illumina HiSeq 1500. Starting from the raw public reads, TCRdb applied fastp trimming at Q25, assembled clones with MiXCR and retained in-frame beta chains. Rows with one shared CDR3 protein collapse into an entry with the most common genes and DNA. The sample table records just under 550,000 distinct CDR3 sequences; about 30% of these occur just once. The ten largest clonotypes hold roughly an eighth of the sample. Sequenced sample: PBMCs. The receptors shown here come from a human donor in good health (CMV status not recorded). Some clones in this sample may be carry-over from other donors' samples.

In its sample, this clonotype was seen many times. The V and J genes are TRBV7-2 and TRBJ1-5; D may be TRBD1 (5 bases). CDR1 and CDR2 from the germline V gene are SGHTA and FQGNSA. The CDR3 totals 14 residues. The V end lost 5 bases, the J end lost 5 bases, and 13 bases lay between the germline ends. DNA of the CDR3: TGTGCCAGCAGCCGCCCGGGCAGGGATCAGCCCCAGCATTTT. It codes for CASSRPGRDQPQHF. Combining the CDR3 with reference TRBV7-2 and TRBJ1-5 gives the whole variable domain GAGVSQSPSNKVTEKGKDVELRCDPISGHTALYWYRQSLGQGLEFLIYFQGNSAPDKSGLPSDRFSAERTGGSVSTLTIQRTQQEDSAVYLCASSRPGRDQPQHFGDGTRLSIL.

The gene calls are TRBV20-1 and TRBJ2-3; D may correspond to TRBD1 or TRBD2 (5 bases each). This CDR3 spans 13 amino acids. The germline CDR1 and CDR2 sequences are DFQATT and SNEGSKA (reference sequence). V dropped 6 bases and J dropped 2 bases, with 12 bases sitting between them. CDR3: CSAYMGTTDTQYF. CDR3 sequence (DNA): TGCAGTGCATATATGGGGACCACAGATACGCAGTATTTT.

This chain uses TRBV7-6 with TRBJ2-1, with 10 nucleotides matching TRBD2. Germline assignment: CDR1 SGHVS and CDR2 FNYEAQ. This CDR3 spans 14 amino acids. Trimming cost V 5 bases and J 10 bases; bases outside gene matches: 8. The CDR3 coding sequence is TGTGCCAGCAGCACACTCCTACTAGCGGGGGAGCAGTTCTTC. It encodes CASSTLLLAGEQFF.

The chain recombines TRBV11-2 with TRBJ2-7; 8 bases are a match to TRBD1. Germline V gene sequence: CDR1 SGHAT, CDR2 FQNNGV. The CDR3 is 17 residues long. J gave up 3 bases and V 3 bases, and 13 bases lay outside the gene matches. For the CDR3, the DNA is TGTGCCAGCAGCTTTACCCTCTCCGGGACAGGAAACTACGAGCAGTACGTC. Translation: CASSFTLSGTGNYEQYV.

This chain's CDR3 is CAISGLADNEQFF. In DNA, the CDR3 is TGTGCCATCAGTGGGCTAGCCGACAATGAGCAGTTCTTC. This chain joins TRBV10-3 and TRBJ2-1, with D maybe TRBD2 (5 bases). V lost 4 bases and J lost 5, with 9 bases in between. The germline V gene has CDR1 ENHRY and CDR2 SYGVKD. This CDR3 is 13 amino acids long.

This chain connects TRBV27 to TRBJ1-6; weak D call: TRBD1 (6 bases). The V and J ends lost 6 bases and 9 bases respectively, with 21 bases between them. The CDR3 runs 16 residues. The germline V gene encodes CDR1 MNHEY and CDR2 SMNVEV (reference sequence). Written as DNA, the CDR3 is TGTGCCAGCAGAAATGGAGAGGGGGGAAGAACTTCACCCCTCCACTTT. It specifies CASRNGEGGRTSPLHF.

This clonotype has only a few counts. This chain uses TRBV9 with TRBJ2-1, with 8 positions matching TRBD2. Germline values: CDR1 SGDLS, CDR2 YYNGEE. The CDR3 length is 14 residues. V lost 2 bases and J lost 9; bases outside the gene matches: 7. The CDR3 DNA reads as TGTGCCAGCAGCGTGGCGGGACTAGTTGGTGAGCAGTTCTTC. This sequence encodes CASSVAGLVGEQFF.

At least ten counts were recorded for this clonotype. The rearrangement links TRBV7-9 to TRBJ1-4, with TRBD1 matching 10 bases. CDR3 size: 14 residues. V shed 6 bases and J 6 bases; nucleotides not matched to a gene: 4. CDR1 SEHNR and CDR2 FQNEAQ come from the germline V gene (reference sequence). The CDR3 bases are TGTGCCAGCAGGGGACAGGGGAACTATGAAAAACTGTTTTTT. Encoded protein: CASRGQGNYEKLFF.

This clonotype was recorded at least ten times. The chain links TRBV7-2 to TRBJ2-5; 8 bases agree with TRBD1. The CDR3 length is 14 residues. Germline V lookup: CDR1 SGHTA, CDR2 FQGNSA. J was trimmed by 4 bases and V by 6 bases; bases with no gene match: 7. The CDR3 nucleotides read TGTGCCAGCAGTCTAATCGACAGGGGAGAGACCCAGTACTTC. Its protein is CASSLIDRGETQYF. The whole variable domain, remainder taken from reference TRBV7-2 and TRBJ2-5, is GAGVSQSPSNKVTEKGKDVELRCDPISGHTALYWYRQSLGQGLEFLIYFQGNSAPDKSGLPSDRFSAERTGGSVSTLTIQRTQQEDSAVYLCASSLIDRGETQYFGPGTRLLVL.

This rearrangement joins TRBV11-2 to TRBJ2-7; 9 nucleotides match TRBD2. The CDR3 contains 15 residues. Germline CDR1 SGHAT, CDR2 FQNNGV. Unmatched junction bases numbered 5, after V lost 1 base and J lost 4 bases. The CDR3 DNA reads as TGTGCCAGCAGCTTAGGTAGCGGGAGAATGTACGAGCAGTACGTC. Encoded protein: CASSLGSGRMYEQYV.